The present T cell receptor beta chain was sequenced within a study of blood T cell repertoires in COVID-19. There are 14 residues in the CDR3. Germline assignment: CDR1 SNHLY and CDR2 FYNNEI. V shed 3 bases, J shed 6 bases, and the junction held 2 bases outside the gene matches. Only in-frame clones appear in the TCRdb table, and some are missing; sequencing was by immunoSEQ multiplex PCR. The table shows 110,000 or so clones, with roughly four fifths occurring only once. The V call is TRBV2, the J call TRBJ2-1; 10 bases agree with TRBD2. The sequencing sample was made of peripheral blood. The receptor was derived from a human donor in a cohort sampled during active COVID-19. The CDR3 is CASSDTSGINEQFF. CDR3 nucleotide sequence: TGTGCCAGCAGTGATACTAGCGGGATCAATGAGCAGTTCTTC.